This TCR beta chain comes out of a study of shared clonotypes between healthy human individuals. Deep-level settings were used for running the assay. Measured with immunoSEQ multiplex PCR; TCRdb has only the in-frame clones, and not every one. The sample carries about 2 million clones, 85% to 95% recorded once. The V end was cut by 7 bases, the J end by 6 bases, with 18 bases between. Germline loops: CDR1 SQVTM, CDR2 ANQGSEA. The CDR3 is made up of 13 amino acids. A remark on this clone: Antigen: not known.

Terminally differentiated effector memory CD45RA+ cells were excluded from the naive CD8 cells, which were CD45RO-negative and positively selected for CCR7. Findings and caveats of the study: Generation probabilities were higher for clonotypes shared across all four sorted-subset donors than for unshared ones. Roughly 5% of naive CD4 clonotypes were shared across several donors.

The V call is TRBV29-1, the J call TRBJ1-2; TRBD1 is a possible D gene (6 bases). The receptor comes from a man aged 18 to 29 in good health. Sequencing was carried out using naive CD8+ T cells sorted from blood. The CDR3 region has the DNA TGCAGCGCGACGGAGGGGGGGAGAGATGGCTACACCTTC. As protein: CSATEGGRDGYTF.